This is a list of T cell receptor beta chains from one sample in a study of OX40 agonist ivuxolimab in advanced cancers. Clones were sequenced by immunoSEQ multiplex PCR, and TCRdb holds only the in-frame ones, with some missing. Of about 19,000 clones listed, around 85% were seen once; the top ten hold over 50%. This specimen consisted of CD4+ or CD8+ T cells sorted from blood, obtained in a trial of the OX40 agonist ivuxolimab. The receptors shown here come from an adult with an advanced solid tumor such as melanoma, head and neck, liver or kidney cancer. Both conserved end residues are part of each CDR3. The D gene is left open where the match is weak. Only some rows state a clone size, as once, few, many or a class for expanded clones.

abundance	j_gene	d_gene	v_gene	CDR3aa	CDR3nt
.	TRBJ2-7	.	TRBV6-5	CASSYGQGLYEQYF	TGTGCCAGCAGTTACGGGCAGGGTCTCTACGAGCAGTACTTC
.	TRBJ2-3	.	TRBV2	CASSENVGPGDTQYF	TGTGCCAGCAGTGAAAACGTGGGGCCGGGGGATACGCAGTATTTT
few	TRBJ2-1	.	TRBV19	CASSSLPIELNEQFF	TGTGCCAGTAGTTCCCTGCCGATCGAGCTCAATGAGCAGTTCTTC
.	TRBJ2-7	.	TRBV5-4	CASSLVGVFEQYF	TGTGCCAGCAGCTTGGTCGGGGTCTTCGAGCAGTACTTC
few	TRBJ1-5	.	TRBV21-1	CASSKGSGNQPQHF	TGTGCCAGCAGCAAAGGGTCCGGCAATCAGCCCCAGCATTTT
.	TRBJ2-7	TRBD2	TRBV5-1	CASSWTSGNSYEQYF	TGCGCCAGCAGCTGGACTAGCGGGAACTCCTACGAGCAGTACTTC
many	TRBJ2-2	.	TRBV27	CASIGSGTGELFF	TGTGCCAGCATAGGTTCGGGGACCGGGGAGCTGTTTTTT
.	TRBJ2-1	TRBD2	TRBV6-6	CASSSLAGGLDEQFF	TGTGCCAGCAGTTCCCTAGCGGGAGGGTTGGATGAGCAGTTCTTC
.	TRBJ2-7	TRBD2	TRBV7-2	CASSSGSGGPTYEQYF	TGTGCCAGCAGCTCGGGGAGCGGGGGACCTACCTACGAGCAGTACTTC
.	TRBJ2-1	TRBD2	TRBV15	CATSRGLAGEQFF	TGTGCCACCAGCAGAGGACTAGCGGGTGAGCAGTTCTTC
.	TRBJ2-7	.	TRBV4-2	CASSPQRQDYEQYF	TGTGCCAGCAGCCCTCAGAGACAGGACTACGAGCAGTACTTC
.	TRBJ2-6	TRBD1	TRBV7-6	CASSLRQGGISGANVLTF	TGTGCCAGCAGCTTACGACAGGGGGGGATCTCTGGGGCCAACGTCCTGACTTTC
.	TRBJ2-1	TRBD2	TRBV7-9	CASSPAGGPYNEQFF	TGTGCCAGCAGCCCAGCGGGGGGGCCCTACAATGAGCAGTTCTTC
.	TRBJ2-3	.	TRBV7-9	CASSTRDFVTDTQYF	TGTGCCAGCAGCACTCGGGACTTCGTCACAGATACGCAGTATTTT
.	TRBJ2-7	.	TRBV29-1	CSVVGTPGEQYF	TGCAGCGTTGTAGGAACCCCCGGCGAGCAGTACTTC
.	TRBJ1-5	.	TRBV21-1	CAYRESPNNQPQHF	TGTGCCTACCGGGAGTCCCCCAACAATCAGCCCCAGCATTTT
once	TRBJ2-2	TRBD1	TRBV7-9	CASSPRDRMNTGELFF	TGTGCCAGCAGCCCTCGGGACAGGATGAACACCGGGGAGCTGTTTTTT
few	TRBJ1-2	.	TRBV15	CATSRDLDYGYTF	TGTGCCACCAGCAGAGATCTGGACTATGGCTACACCTTC
.	TRBJ1-1	.	TRBV7-9	CASSLFGAMNTEAFF	TGTGCCAGCAGCTTATTTGGGGCCATGAACACTGAAGCTTTCTTT
.	TRBJ2-5	TRBD2	TRBV7-6	CASSLAVFGTTGETQYF	TGTGCCAGCAGCTTAGCCGTTTTTGGGACTACCGGAGAGACCCAGTACTTC
.	TRBJ2-1	.	TRBV19	CASSMTGAVNEQFF	TGTGCCAGTAGTATGACCGGGGCCGTGAATGAGCAGTTCTTC
.	TRBJ1-1	.	TRBV7-2	CASSSLPRARDTEAFF	TGTGCCAGCAGCTCCCTCCCACGGGCCCGGGACACTGAAGCTTTCTTT
.	TRBJ2-5	TRBD1	TRBV10-3	CAIRGQGEQETQYF	TGTGCCATCAGGGGACAGGGGGAGCAAGAGACCCAGTACTTC
.	TRBJ1-2	.	TRBV6-5	CSYYGYTF	TGTTCTTACTATGGCTACACCTTC
.	TRBJ2-2	TRBD2	TRBV9	CASRRTSGAGELFF	TGTGCCAGCAGGAGGACTAGCGGTGCCGGGGAGCTGTTTTTT
.	TRBJ2-1	TRBD1	TRBV7-8	CASSYTGAHEQFF	TGTGCCAGCAGCTACACAGGGGCGCATGAGCAGTTCTTC
.	TRBJ2-1	.	TRBV5-6	CASSLGFSSYNEQFF	TGTGCCAGCAGCTTGGGATTTAGCTCCTACAATGAGCAGTTCTTC
.	TRBJ2-5	.	TRBV7-9	CASSLGPPGSGQYF	TGTGCCAGCAGCTTAGGACCCCCCGGCTCCGGGCAGTACTTC
.	TRBJ2-1	TRBD2	TRBV6-4	CASSAGGGAANEQFF	TGTGCCAGCAGTGCGGGCGGGGGGGCCGCGAATGAGCAGTTCTTC
.	TRBJ2-1	.	TRBV7-9	CASSLARRTSSYNEQFF	TGTGCCAGCAGCTTAGCGCGGCGAACGAGCTCCTACAATGAGCAGTTCTTC
.	TRBJ2-4	TRBD1	TRBV6-1	CASTEGTGVTLMYF	TGTGCCAGCACCGAGGGGACAGGGGTAACATTAATGTACTTC
.	TRBJ1-2	TRBD1	TRBV18	CASSLTTGEGDYGYTF	TGTGCCAGCTCACTTACGACAGGGGAGGGAGACTATGGCTACACCTTC
.	TRBJ2-1	.	TRBV7-9	CASSAGTSVNEQFF	TGTGCCAGCAGCGCCGGGACCAGCGTCAATGAGCAGTTCTTC
.	TRBJ2-2	.	TRBV6-5	CASSPALGNTGELFF	TGTGCCAGCAGTCCCGCTCTTGGTAACACCGGGGAGCTGTTTTTT